This TCR beta chain was identified during a study of identical twins. Points from the study as a whole: Sequences that were beta out-of-frame showed weaker excess twin sharing.

Template switching added a universal primer site; cDNA carried unique molecular identifiers. In TCRdb, the 5' RACE reads were re-called with MiXCR into one record per CDR3 protein. In the table there are more than 1.5 million distinct CDR3 sequences, under 35% of which are singletons. Germline trimming cut 5 bases from V and 1 base from J; bases unmatched to any gene: 11. The CDR3 length is 17 residues. Concerning this clonotype itself: Its antigen is not known.

Source material: cord blood. This chain joins TRBV12-3 or TRBV12-4 and TRBJ2-5; TRBD1 aligns across 9 bases. The TCR sequence derives from a newborn girl in good health. This CDR3 reads CASSPPGTGNSQETQYF. CDR3 DNA sequence: TGTGCCAGCAGTCCACCCGGGACAGGGAATTCCCAAGAGACCCAGTACTTC.